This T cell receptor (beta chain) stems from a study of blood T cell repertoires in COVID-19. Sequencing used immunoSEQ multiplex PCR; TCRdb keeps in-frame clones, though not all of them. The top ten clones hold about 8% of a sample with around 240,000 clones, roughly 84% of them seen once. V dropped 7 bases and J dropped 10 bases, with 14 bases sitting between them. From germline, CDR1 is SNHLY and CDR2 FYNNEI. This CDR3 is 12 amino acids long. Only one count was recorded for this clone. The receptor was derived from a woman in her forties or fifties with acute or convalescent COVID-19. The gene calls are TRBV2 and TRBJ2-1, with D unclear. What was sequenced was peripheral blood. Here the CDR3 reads CASTPSGVEQFF. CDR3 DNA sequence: TGTGCCAGCACCCCATCGGGTGTAGAGCAGTTCTTC.